This TCR beta chain was captured in a study of blood T cell repertoires in COVID-19. Overall study context: The analysed material was cDNA or gDNA that came from T cells, B-cell-depleted T cells, or PBMCs.

Per the original data handling: Counts of nucleated cells, estimated from reference gene primer amplification, were obtained. Profiling relied on immunoSEQ multiplex PCR, and the TCRdb table lists in-frame clones only, not all of them. V and J calls and clone size follow that table, whereas D and trimming were derived from the DNA. The sample carries roughly 84,000 clones, about four fifths recorded once. This CDR3 is built from 15 residues. With 6 bases clipped from V and 6 bases from J, the junction kept 11 bases outside the gene matches. The germline V gene has CDR1 WNHNN and CDR2 SYGVQD (reference sequence).

The gene calls are TRBV10-1 and TRBJ1-1; 9 bases fit TRBD1. This TCR came from a woman of 80 years or more with acute or convalescent COVID-19. Material for sequencing was peripheral blood. The CDR3 nucleotides are TGCGCCAGCAGCCCCGGGACAGGGAAGACGGCTGAAGCTTTCTTT. Translation gives CASSPGTGKTAEAFF.